The present T cell receptor beta chain was sequenced within a study of blood T cell repertoires in COVID-19. Some clones are missing from TCRdb's copy, which holds only in-frame ones; the method was immunoSEQ multiplex PCR. The table lists around 300,000 clones, approximately 88% of them singletons. V was trimmed by 8 bases and J by 9 bases, leaving 13 bases between them. The CDR3 loop spans 12 amino acids. From germline, CDR1 is MGHDK and CDR2 SYGVNS. The sequencing input was peripheral blood. The V gene is TRBV25-1, the J gene TRBJ2-2; D is unresolved. The sequence derives from a woman in her 30s with COVID-19, enrolled during active disease. The CDR3 DNA reads TGTGCCAGCGCTGCCAGTGGCTGGGAGCTGTTTTTT. It encodes CASAASGWELFF.